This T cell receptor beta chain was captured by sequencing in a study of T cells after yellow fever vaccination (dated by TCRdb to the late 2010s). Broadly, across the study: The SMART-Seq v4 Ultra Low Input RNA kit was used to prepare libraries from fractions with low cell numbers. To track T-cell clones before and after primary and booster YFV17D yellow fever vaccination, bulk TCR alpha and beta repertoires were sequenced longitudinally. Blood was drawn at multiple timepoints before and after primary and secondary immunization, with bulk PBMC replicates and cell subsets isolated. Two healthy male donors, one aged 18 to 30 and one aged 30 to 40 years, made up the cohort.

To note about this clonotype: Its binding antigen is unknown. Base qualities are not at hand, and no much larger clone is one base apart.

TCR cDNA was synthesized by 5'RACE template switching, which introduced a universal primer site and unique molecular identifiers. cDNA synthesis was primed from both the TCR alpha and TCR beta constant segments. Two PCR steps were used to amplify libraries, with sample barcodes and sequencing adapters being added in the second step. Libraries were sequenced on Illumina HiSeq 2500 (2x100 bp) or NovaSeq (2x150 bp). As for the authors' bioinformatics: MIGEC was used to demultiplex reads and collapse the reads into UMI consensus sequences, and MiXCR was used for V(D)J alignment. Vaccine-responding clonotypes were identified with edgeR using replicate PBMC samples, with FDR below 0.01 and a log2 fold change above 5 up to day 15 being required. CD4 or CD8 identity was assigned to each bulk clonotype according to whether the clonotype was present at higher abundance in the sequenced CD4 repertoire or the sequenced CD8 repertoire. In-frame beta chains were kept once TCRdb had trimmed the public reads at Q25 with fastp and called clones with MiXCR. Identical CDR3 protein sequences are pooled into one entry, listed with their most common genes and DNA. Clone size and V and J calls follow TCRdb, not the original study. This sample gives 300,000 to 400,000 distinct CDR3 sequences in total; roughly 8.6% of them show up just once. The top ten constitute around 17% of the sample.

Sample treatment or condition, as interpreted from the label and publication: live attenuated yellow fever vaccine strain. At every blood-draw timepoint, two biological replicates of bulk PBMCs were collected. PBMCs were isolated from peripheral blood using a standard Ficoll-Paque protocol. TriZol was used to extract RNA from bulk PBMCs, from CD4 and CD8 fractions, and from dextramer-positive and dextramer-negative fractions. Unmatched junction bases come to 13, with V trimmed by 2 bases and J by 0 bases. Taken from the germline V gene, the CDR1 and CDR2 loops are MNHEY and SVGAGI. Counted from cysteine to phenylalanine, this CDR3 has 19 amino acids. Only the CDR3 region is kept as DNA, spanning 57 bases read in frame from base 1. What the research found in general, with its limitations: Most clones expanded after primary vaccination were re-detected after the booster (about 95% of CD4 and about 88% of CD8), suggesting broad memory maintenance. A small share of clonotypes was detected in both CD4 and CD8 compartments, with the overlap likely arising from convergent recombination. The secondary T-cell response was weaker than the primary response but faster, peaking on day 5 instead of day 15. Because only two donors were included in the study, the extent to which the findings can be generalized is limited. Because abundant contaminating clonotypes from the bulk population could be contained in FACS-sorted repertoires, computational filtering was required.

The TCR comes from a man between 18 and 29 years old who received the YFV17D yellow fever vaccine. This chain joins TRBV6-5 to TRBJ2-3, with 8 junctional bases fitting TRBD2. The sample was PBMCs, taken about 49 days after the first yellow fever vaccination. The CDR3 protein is CASSYGSGSGGASTDTQYF. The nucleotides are TGTGCCAGCAGTTACGGCTCCGGGAGCGGGGGTGCTAGCACAGATACGCAGTATTTT.